This T cell receptor beta chain is drawn from a study of shared clonotypes between healthy human individuals (dated by TCRdb to about 2020). Background for the entire study: Three men and a couple of women, aged 18 to 49 years, made up the cohort. To increase sequencing depth and limit assay-specific biases, TCR repertoire library preparation and sequencing were carried out by different laboratories using diverse techniques. For each donor, three plates each were used for CD4 naive and CD4 memory, two plates were used for CD8 naive, and one plate was used for CD8 memory. To estimate repertoire size and how much clonotype sharing occurs between individuals, the study deeply sequenced the blood TCR repertoires of five or six healthy adults. Between about 0.85 and 9.5 billion PBMCs per donor were obtained by leukapheresis.

Its CDR3 holds 14 amino acids, cysteine through phenylalanine. Here the CDR3 DNA is all that survives: 42 bases in frame from base 1. Based on the germline V gene (reference sequence), the CDR1 and CDR2 sequences are SGHNT and YYREEE. V lost 7 bases and J lost 3 bases; the stretch between them is 14 bases long. On this clone: Its antigen is still unknown. Qualities for individual bases were not recorded, and no much larger clone is one base off.

Using the deep immunoSEQ assay, multiplex PCR amplified TCR CDR3 regions from genomic DNA. Extracted genomic DNA from each cell subset was spread evenly across all wells of several immunoSEQ 96-well plates, with each plate serving as a replicate. For sorted subsets, 200 to 250 ng of genomic DNA, equivalent to some 30,000 T cell genomes, went into each replicate PCR. The purified libraries were quantified using a Qubit 3.0 fluorometer, sized with a Bioanalyzer 2100, and then quantified again using the KAPA Library Quantification kit. Every immunoSEQ 96-well plate was sequenced on a separate single-read 150-cycle Illumina NextSeq 550 flow cell. The original methods were these. The immunoSEQ output contained only junctional sequences without quality scores, so filtering could not match that applied to full-length reads. To assign V/J genes and CDR3, sequences were annotated against IMGT germline references using PyIR, a Python wrapper for IgBLAST v1.9. Reads with weak V/J assignments (E-value above 1e-6), missing CDR3, stop codons, out-of-frame junctions, or ambiguous translated residues were removed. V3J clonotypes were defined by identical inferred V gene, J gene, and CDR3 amino acid sequence. The percentage overlap between two repertoires was calculated by dividing the number of shared unique clonotypes by the size of the smaller repertoire. Repertoire richness was assessed with RTK rarefaction, the Chao1 estimator, and Recon v2.1 estimates of unobserved clonotypes. OLGA was used to compute generation probabilities for all TCRbeta clonotypes that the gDNA method yielded from a few donors. TCRdb carries this immuneACCESS record with in-frame sequences only. Its versions omit some clonotypes, under half of them owing to an unresolved V gene in the studies checked, with the rest unexplained. That table supplies the V and J calls and clone size; D and trimming were determined from the DNA. A total of roughly 890,000 clones appear in this sample, nearly 95% of them only once. In total, the top ten clones hold less than 25% of the sample.

CD8 naive samples consisted of CD45RO-negative cells that were positively selected for CCR7, yielding a CD45RA+CCR7+ population without TemRA cells. Donors were healthy HIV-negative adults with no recently reported acute infections or vaccinations. Only Caucasian adults living in Nashville, Tennessee, USA were represented among the donors. Blood was collected by leukapheresis, and PBMCs were isolated by Ficoll-Histopaque density gradient centrifugation and then cryopreserved in liquid nitrogen vapor phase. Analytical flow cytometry was used to check the purity and quantity of each magnetically sorted T cell population. Genomic DNA was isolated from every sorted fraction and measured by UV absorbance on a Nanodrop 2000c. Study-level results and caveats: Based on pairwise subsampling, the degree of clonotype sharing among donors was expected to be affected by sequencing depth. Naive subsets generally had larger estimated clonotype richness than memory subsets. Compared with non-shared clonotypes, clonotypes shared by all four sorted-subset donors had higher generation probabilities. Rarefaction of sorted-subset datasets indicated incomplete sequencing despite the large sequencing depth. Across a handful of donors, approximately 5% of naive CD4, around 3.3% of naive CD8, under 2.5% of memory CD4, and 0.4% of memory CD8 clonotypes were shared. Sampling was restricted to blood, and TCR repertoires in tissue are likely to differ from TCR repertoires in blood. The small number of donors limited the genetic and exposure-history diversity represented.

Recombination linked TRBV5-4 to TRBJ2-1; the D region possibly corresponds to TRBD1 (5 bases align). Sequences were obtained from naive CD8+ T cells sorted from blood. This sample's cell subset or site label indicates: CD45RA+CCR7+. This sequence originates from a young man in good health. The nucleotides are TGTGCCAGCGGGGCAAGGGGTAGCTACAATGAGCAGTTCTTC. Translated, this is CASGARGSYNEQFF.